Following are 4 T cell receptor beta chains from one sample sequenced in a study of OX40 agonist ivuxolimab in advanced cancers. Only in-frame clones appear in the TCRdb table, and some are missing; sequencing was by immunoSEQ multiplex PCR. The sample contains fewer than 90,000 clones, more than 75% of which appear only once. Sequences were derived from CD4+ or CD8+ T cells sorted from blood, sampled in a trial of the OX40 agonist ivuxolimab. The receptors originated from an adult with an advanced solid tumor such as melanoma, head and neck, liver or kidney cancer.

This chain uses TRBV2 with TRBJ2-3; 11 nucleotides align to TRBD1. The CDR3 runs to 14 residues. The trim removed 3 bases at V and 6 bases at J, leaving 2 bases unmatched. Germline CDR1 is SNHLY and CDR2 is FYNNEI. CDR3 protein: CASSEDRGPDTQYF. The CDR3 DNA reads TGTGCCAGCAGTGAGGACAGGGGGCCTGATACGCAGTATTTT. The variable domain in full, with the rest retrieved from reference TRBV2 and TRBJ2-3, is EPEVTQTPSHQVTQMGQEVILRCVPISNHLYFYWYRQILGQKVEFLVSFYNNEISEKSEIFDDQFSVERPDGSNFTLKIRSTKLEDSAMYFCASSEDRGPDTQYFGPGTRLTVL.

J is TRBJ1-1 and V is TRBV29-1, with D tentatively TRBD1 (6 bases). Trimming took off 7 bases at V and 0 bases at J, with 15 bases between the two ends. In germline, CDR1 is SQVTM, CDR2 ANQGSEA. There are 14 residues in the CDR3. In DNA form, the CDR3 reads TGCAGCGCCTCGGACAGTGCTATGAACACTGAAGCTTTCTTT. It specifies CSASDSAMNTEAFF.

V gene TRBV27 combines with J gene TRBJ1-2; 9 nucleotides agree with TRBD1. Trimming removed 4 bases from V and 1 base from J; junction bases left unmatched: 4. From germline, CDR1 is MNHEY and CDR2 SMNVEV (reference sequence). The CDR3 has 15 amino acids. The CDR3 sequence is CASSSPGQGNYGYTF. CDR3 bases: TGTGCCAGCAGTTCTCCGGGACAGGGTAACTATGGCTACACCTTC.

V gene TRBV7-9 combines with J gene TRBJ2-7; 13 nucleotides line up with TRBD2. V was pared by 5 bases and J by 3 bases, with 4 bases of the junction left unmatched. Germline V gene sequence: CDR1 SEHNR, CDR2 FQNEAQ (reference sequence). The CDR3 consists of 15 residues. The CDR3 region has the DNA TGTGCCAGCAGCCTAGGACTAGCGGGAGACTACGAGCAGTACTTC. This translates into CASSLGLAGDYEQYF.